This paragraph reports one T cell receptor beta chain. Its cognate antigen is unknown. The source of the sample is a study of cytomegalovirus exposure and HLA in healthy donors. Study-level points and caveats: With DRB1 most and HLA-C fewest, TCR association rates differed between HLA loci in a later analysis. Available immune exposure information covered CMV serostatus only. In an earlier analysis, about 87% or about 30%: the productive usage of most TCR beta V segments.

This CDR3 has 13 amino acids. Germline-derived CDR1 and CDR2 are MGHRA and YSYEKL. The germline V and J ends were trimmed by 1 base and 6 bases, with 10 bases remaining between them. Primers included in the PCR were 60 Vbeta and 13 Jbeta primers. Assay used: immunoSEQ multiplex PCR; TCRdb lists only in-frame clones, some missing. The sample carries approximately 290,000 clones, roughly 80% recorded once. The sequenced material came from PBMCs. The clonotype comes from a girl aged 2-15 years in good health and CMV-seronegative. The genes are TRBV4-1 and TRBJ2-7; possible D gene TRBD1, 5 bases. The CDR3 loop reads CASSQVQGREQYF. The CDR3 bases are TGCGCCAGCAGCCAAGTTCAGGGTCGCGAGCAGTACTTC.